This entry concerns a single TCR beta chain. This entry is derived from a study of blood T cell repertoires in COVID-19. Authors' analysis steps: Estimated nucleated cell counts came from reference gene primer amplification. Assay used: immunoSEQ multiplex PCR; TCRdb lists only in-frame clones, some missing. That table supplies the V and J calls and clone size; D and trimming were determined from the DNA. The sample consists of fewer than 300,000 clones, approximately 85% of them appearing once. J lost 1 base, V lost 7 bases, and 6 bases had no gene match. This CDR3 region has 14 residues. In germline, CDR1 is SGHRS, CDR2 YFSETQ.

The J gene is TRBJ2-3, the V gene TRBV5-1, with TRBD1 matching over 7 bases. Sample: peripheral blood. This TCR came from a young man with active or convalescent COVID-19. CDR3 residues: CASGPTGRTDTQYF. The CDR3 DNA follows: TGCGCCAGCGGTCCGACAGGGCGCACAGATACGCAGTATTTT. Supplemented by reference TRBV5-1 and TRBJ2-3, the full variable domain reads KAGVTQTPRYLIKTRGQQVTLSCSPISGHRSVSWYQQTPGQGLQFLFEYFSETQRNKGNFPGRFSGRQFSNSRSEMNVSTLELGDSALYLCASGPTGRTDTQYFGPGTRLTVL.